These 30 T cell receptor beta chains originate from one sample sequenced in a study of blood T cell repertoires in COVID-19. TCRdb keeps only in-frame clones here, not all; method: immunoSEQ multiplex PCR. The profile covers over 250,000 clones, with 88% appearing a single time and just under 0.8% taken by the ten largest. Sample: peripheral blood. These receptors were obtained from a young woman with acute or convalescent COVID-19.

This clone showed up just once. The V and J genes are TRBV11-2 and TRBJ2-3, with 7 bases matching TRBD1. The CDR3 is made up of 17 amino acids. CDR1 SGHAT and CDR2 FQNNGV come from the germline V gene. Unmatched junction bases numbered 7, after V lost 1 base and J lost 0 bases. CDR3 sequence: CASSLGPRTGSTDTQYF. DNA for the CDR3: TGTGCCAGCAGCTTAGGCCCAAGGACAGGCAGCACAGATACGCAGTATTTT.

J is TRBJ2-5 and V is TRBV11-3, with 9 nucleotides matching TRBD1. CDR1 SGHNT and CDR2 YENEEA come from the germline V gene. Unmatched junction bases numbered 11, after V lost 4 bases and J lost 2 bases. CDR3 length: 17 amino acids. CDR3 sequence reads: CASSSRTVGQGQETQYF. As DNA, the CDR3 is TGTGCCAGCAGCTCAAGGACGGTAGGACAGGGGCAAGAGACCCAGTACTTC.

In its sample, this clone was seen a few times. The CDR3, as DNA: TGTGCCAGCAGCGCTACTACATTTTCCTATAATTCACCCCTCCACTTT. Amino acids: CASSATTFSYNSPLHF. The J gene is TRBJ1-6, the V gene TRBV9; unclear D gene. Germline CDR1 SGDLS, CDR2 YYNGEE. V lost 3 bases, J lost 1 base, and 11 bases lay in between. The CDR3 length is 16 residues.

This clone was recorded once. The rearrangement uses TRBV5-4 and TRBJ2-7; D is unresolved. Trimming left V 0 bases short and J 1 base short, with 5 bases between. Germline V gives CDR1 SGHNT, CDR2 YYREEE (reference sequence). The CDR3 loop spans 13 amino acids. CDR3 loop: CASSLAQSYEQYF. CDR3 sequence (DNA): TGTGCCAGCAGCTTGGCACAGTCCTACGAGCAGTACTTC.

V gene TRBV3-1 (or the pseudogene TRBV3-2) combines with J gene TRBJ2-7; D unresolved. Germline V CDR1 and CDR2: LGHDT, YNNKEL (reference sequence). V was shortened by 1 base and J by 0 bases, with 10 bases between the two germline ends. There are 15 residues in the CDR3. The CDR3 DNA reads TGTGCCAGCAGCCAAGCGCAGGAAAGCTCCTACGAGCAGTACTTC. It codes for CASSQAQESSYEQYF.

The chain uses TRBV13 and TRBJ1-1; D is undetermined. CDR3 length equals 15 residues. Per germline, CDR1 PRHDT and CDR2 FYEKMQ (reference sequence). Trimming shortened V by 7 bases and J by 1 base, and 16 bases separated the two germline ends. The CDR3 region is CASTKRSGGNTEAFF. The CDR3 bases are TGTGCCAGCACCAAGCGGTCCGGCGGGAACACTGAAGCTTTCTTT.

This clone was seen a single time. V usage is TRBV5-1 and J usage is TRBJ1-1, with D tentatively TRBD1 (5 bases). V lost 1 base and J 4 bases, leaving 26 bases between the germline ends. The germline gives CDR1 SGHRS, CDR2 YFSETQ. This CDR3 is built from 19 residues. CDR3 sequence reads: CASSLLGGNWGTAGTEAFF. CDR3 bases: TGCGCCAGCAGCTTGTTGGGAGGTAATTGGGGGACGGCGGGCACTGAAGCTTTCTTT.

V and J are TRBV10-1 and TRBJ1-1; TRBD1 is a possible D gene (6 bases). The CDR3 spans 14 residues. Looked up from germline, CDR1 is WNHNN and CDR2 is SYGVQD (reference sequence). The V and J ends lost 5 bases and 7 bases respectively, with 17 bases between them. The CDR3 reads CASSRNTGLGEAFF. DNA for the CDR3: TGCGCCAGCAGTCGAAACACAGGGCTGGGTGAAGCTTTCTTT.

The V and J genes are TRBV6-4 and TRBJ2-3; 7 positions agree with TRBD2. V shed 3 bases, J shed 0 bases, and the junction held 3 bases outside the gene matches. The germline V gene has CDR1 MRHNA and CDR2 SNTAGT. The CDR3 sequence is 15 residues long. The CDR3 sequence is CASSEFSGSTDTQYF. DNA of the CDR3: TGTGCCAGCAGTGAATTTAGCGGGAGCACAGATACGCAGTATTTT.

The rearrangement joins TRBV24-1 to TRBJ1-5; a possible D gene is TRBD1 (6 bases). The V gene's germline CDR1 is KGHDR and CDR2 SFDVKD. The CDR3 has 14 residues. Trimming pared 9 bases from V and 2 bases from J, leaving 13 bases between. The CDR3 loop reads CATSSGVGNQPQHF. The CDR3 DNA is TGTGCCACCTCCTCAGGGGTGGGCAATCAGCCCCAGCATTTT.

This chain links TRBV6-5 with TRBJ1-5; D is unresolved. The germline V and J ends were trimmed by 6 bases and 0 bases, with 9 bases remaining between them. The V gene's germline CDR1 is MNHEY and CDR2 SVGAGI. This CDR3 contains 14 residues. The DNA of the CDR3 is TGTGCCAGCAGAGACGGGTTTAGCAATCAGCCCCAGCATTTT. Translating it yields CASRDGFSNQPQHF.

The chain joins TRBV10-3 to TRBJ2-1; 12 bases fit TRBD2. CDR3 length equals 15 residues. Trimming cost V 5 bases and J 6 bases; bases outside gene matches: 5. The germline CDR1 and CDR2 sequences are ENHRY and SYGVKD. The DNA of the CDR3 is TGTGCCATCAGTCCGGGACTAGCGGGTTTCAATGAGCAGTTCTTC. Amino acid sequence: CAISPGLAGFNEQFF.

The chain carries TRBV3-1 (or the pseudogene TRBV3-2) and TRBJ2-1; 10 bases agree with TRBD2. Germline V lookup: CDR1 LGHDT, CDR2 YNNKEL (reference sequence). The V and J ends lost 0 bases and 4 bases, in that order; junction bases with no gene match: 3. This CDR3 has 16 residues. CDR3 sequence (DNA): TGTGCCAGCAGCCAAGAACCTAGCGGGGGATACAATGAGCAGTTCTTC. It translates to CASSQEPSGGYNEQFF.

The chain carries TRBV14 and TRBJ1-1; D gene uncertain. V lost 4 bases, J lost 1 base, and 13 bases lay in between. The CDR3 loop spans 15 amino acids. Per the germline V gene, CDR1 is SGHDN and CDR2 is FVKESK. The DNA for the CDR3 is TGTGCCAGCAGCCCCCTCGGACTACAGAACACTGAAGCTTTCTTT. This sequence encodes CASSPLGLQNTEAFF.

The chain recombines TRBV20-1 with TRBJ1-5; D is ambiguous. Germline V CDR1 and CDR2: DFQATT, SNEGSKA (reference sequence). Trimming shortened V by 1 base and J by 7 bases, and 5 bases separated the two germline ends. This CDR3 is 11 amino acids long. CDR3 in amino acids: CSARAGQPQHF. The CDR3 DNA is TGCAGTGCTAGAGCGGGGCAGCCCCAGCATTTT.

CDR3 region: CSTLGQVNTEAFF. The CDR3 DNA sequence: TGCAGCACACTGGGACAGGTGAACACTGAAGCTTTCTTT. The chain is built from TRBV29-1 and TRBJ1-1; 8 nucleotides match TRBD1. This CDR3 has 13 amino acids. V shed 8 bases, J shed 0 bases, and the junction held 5 bases outside the gene matches. Germline lookup yields CDR1 SQVTM and CDR2 ANQGSEA.

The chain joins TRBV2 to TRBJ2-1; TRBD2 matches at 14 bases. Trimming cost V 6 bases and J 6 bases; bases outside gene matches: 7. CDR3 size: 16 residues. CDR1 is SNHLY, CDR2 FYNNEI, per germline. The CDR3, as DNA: TGTGCCAGCAGCGAACCCGGGACTAGCGGGAGCAATGAGCAGTTCTTC. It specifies CASSEPGTSGSNEQFF.

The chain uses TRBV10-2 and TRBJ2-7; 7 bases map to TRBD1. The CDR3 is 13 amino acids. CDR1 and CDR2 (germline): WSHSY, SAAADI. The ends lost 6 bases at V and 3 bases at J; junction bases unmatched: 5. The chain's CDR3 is CASREGQVYEQYF. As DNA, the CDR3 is TGCGCCAGCAGAGAAGGACAGGTCTACGAGCAGTACTTC.

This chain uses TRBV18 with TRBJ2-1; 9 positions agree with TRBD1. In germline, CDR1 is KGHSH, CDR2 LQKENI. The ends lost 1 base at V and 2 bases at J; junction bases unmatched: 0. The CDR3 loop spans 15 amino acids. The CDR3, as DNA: TGTGCCAGCTCACCACGGACAGGGGCCTACAATGAGCAGTTCTTC. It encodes CASSPRTGAYNEQFF.

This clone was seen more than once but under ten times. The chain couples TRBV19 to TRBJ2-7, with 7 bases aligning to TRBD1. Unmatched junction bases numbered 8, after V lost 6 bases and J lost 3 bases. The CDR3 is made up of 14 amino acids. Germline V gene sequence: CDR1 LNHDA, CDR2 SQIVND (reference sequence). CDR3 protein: CASSRQGKGYEQYF. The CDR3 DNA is TGTGCCAGTAGCCGACAGGGAAAGGGCTACGAGCAGTACTTC.

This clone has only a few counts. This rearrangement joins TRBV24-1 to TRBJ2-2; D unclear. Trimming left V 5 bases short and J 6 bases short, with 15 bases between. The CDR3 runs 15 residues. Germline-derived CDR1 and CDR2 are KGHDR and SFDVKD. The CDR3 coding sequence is TGTGCCACCAGTGGTGGAGAGTGGGTCTCCGGGGAGCTGTTTTTT. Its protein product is CATSGGEWVSGELFF.

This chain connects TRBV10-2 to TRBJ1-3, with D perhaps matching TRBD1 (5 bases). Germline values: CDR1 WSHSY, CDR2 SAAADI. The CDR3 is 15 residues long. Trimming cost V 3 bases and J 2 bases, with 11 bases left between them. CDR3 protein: CASSDPAGTGNTIYF. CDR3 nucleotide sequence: TGCGCCAGCAGTGACCCCGCAGGGACTGGAAACACCATATATTTT.

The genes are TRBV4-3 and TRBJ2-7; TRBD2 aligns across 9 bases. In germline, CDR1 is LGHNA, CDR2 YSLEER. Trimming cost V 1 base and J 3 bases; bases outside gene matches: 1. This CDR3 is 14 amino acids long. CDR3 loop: CASSQGLAVYEQYF. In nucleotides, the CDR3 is TGCGCCAGCAGCCAAGGACTAGCGGTCTACGAGCAGTACTTC.

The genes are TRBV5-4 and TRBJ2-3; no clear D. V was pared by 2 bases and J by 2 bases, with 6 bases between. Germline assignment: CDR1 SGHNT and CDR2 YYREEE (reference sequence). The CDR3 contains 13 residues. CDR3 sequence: CASSLPNTDTQYF. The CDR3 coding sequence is TGTGCCAGCAGCTTACCTAACACAGATACGCAGTATTTT.

CDR3 sequence reads: CASSLRGNTYEQYF. The CDR3 bases are TGTGCCAGCAGCTTACGGGGAAATACCTACGAGCAGTACTTC. The chain links TRBV7-2 to TRBJ2-7, with D tentatively TRBD2 (5 bases). Trimming took off 2 bases at V and 2 bases at J, with 10 bases between the two ends. The CDR3 covers 14 residues. Germline-derived CDR1 and CDR2 are SGHTA and FQGNSA.

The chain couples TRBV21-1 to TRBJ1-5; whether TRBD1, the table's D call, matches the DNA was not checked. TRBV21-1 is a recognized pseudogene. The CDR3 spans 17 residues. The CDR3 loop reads CASSNQRTGNGNQPQHF. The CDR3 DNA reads TGTGCCAGCAGCAACCAAAGGACAGGGAATGGCAATCAGCCCCAGCATTTT.

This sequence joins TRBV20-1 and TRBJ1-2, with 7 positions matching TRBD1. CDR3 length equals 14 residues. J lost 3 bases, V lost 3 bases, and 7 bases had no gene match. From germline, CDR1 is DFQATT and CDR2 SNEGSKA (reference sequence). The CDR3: CSASPSGGDYGYTF. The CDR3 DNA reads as TGCAGTGCTAGTCCTTCAGGGGGAGACTATGGCTACACCTTC.

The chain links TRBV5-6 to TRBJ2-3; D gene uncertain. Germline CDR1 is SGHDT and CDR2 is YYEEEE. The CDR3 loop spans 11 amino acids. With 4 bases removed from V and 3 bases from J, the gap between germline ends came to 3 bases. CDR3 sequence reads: CASSRTDTQYF. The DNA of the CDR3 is TGTGCCAGCAGCCGGACAGATACGCAGTATTTT. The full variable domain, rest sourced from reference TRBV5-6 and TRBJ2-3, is DAGVTQSPTHLIKTRGQQVTLRCSPKSGHDTVSWYQQALGQGPQFIFQYYEEEERQRGNFPDRFSGHQFPNYSSELNVNALLLGDSALYLCASSRTDTQYFGPGTRLTVL.

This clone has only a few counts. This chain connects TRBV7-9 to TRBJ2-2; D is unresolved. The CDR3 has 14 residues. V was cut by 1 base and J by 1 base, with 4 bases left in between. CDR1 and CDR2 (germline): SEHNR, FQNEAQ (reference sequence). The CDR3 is CASSLDRNTGELFF. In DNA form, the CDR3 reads TGTGCCAGCAGCTTAGACAGGAACACCGGGGAGCTGTTTTTT.

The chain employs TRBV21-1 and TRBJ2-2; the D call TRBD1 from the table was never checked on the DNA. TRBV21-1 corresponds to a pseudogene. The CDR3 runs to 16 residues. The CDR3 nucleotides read TGTGCCAGCAGCAAAGAGGTTGGGGCGGACACCGGGGAGCTGTTTTTT. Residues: CASSKEVGADTGELFF.